This T cell receptor beta chain was profiled in a study of CD8 T cells in Susac syndrome. The T cells that were sequenced for TCR beta were CD8+ and CD4+ cells from blood. The study used treatment-naive patients who had stable or active relapsing-remitting disease as multiple sclerosis controls. TEMRA cells were FACS-enriched, with CD8+ and CD4+ T cells isolated negatively. This clonotype was detected only once. The J segment lost 6 bases and the V segment lost 4 bases, leaving 6 bases of the junction unmatched. This CDR3 region has 14 residues. The germline CDR1 and CDR2 sequences are MDHEN and SYDVKM. Reverse transcription of roughly 0.45 to 1 ug RNA was performed with random hexamers. Using its own MiXCR run on the immunoSEQ multiplex PCR reads, TCRdb lists one record per CDR3 protein. The data contain 70,000 or so distinct CDR3 sequences, approximately 96% of them singletons.

The chain carries TRBV28 and TRBJ2-7; TRBD1 matches 10 bases. The receptor was derived from a human donor with multiple sclerosis. Sequenced input: CD8+ T cells from PBMCs. The CDR3 spells CASSWTGGGSEQYF. In DNA, the CDR3 is TGTGCCAGCAGTTGGACAGGGGGAGGGTCCGAGCAGTACTTC.